One sample yielded the 24 T cell receptor beta chains listed below, sequenced in a study of blood T cells in healthy people across ages. Sample-barcoded 5' priming and a J-beta primer mix drove a second PCR of about 7 to 12 cycles. Each CDR3 protein is one row after TCRdb ran MiXCR on the 5' RACE reads. Among fewer than 950,000 distinct CDR3 sequences listed, around half were seen once. Sequences were obtained from blood. All receptors come from a man older than 75 in good health.

A few counts support this clonotype. This chain uses TRBV6-5 with TRBJ2-5; 7 bases are a match to TRBD1. Germline lookup yields CDR1 MNHEY and CDR2 SVGAGI. Trimming took 8 bases from V and 2 from J; bases not matched to a gene: 5. This CDR3 contains 13 residues. CDR3 nucleotides: TGTGCCAGCGGCGCAGGGGGTCAAGAGACCCAGTACTTC. Translating it yields CASGAGGQETQYF.

The chain links TRBV3-1 to TRBJ1-2; 10 bases align to TRBD1. The germline gives CDR1 LGHDT, CDR2 YNNKEL (reference sequence). Trimming took 4 bases from V and 7 from J; bases not matched to a gene: 3. The CDR3 has 13 amino acids. CDR3 nucleotide sequence: TGTGCCAGCAGCCCCCGGGACAGGGGTGGCTACACCTTC. As protein: CASSPRDRGGYTF.

As to this clonotype: Germline is not matched at one junction end, which may reflect a read error. The chain combines TRBV30 with TRBJ1-2, with D possibly matching TRBD1 (6 bases). The germline V gene has CDR1 GTSNPN and CDR2 SVGIG (reference sequence). The CDR3 contains 14 residues. Here the CDR3 reads CVWRLTTGNYGYTF. The CDR3, as DNA: TGTGTCTGGAGACTGACGACAGGAAACTATGGCTACACCTTC. The whole variable domain, remainder taken from reference TRBV30 and TRBJ1-2, is SQTIHQWPATLVQPVGSPLSLECTVEGTSNPNLYWYRQAAGRGLQLLFYSVGIGQISSEVPQNLSASRPQDRQFILSSKKLLLSDSGFYLCVWRLTTGNYGYTFGSGTRLTVV.

This clonotype was counted only a few times. V gene TRBV24-1 combines with J gene TRBJ1-5; D unclear. The germline V gene has CDR1 KGHDR and CDR2 SFDVKD. The CDR3 length is 13 residues. V lost 7 bases to trimming and J lost 6 bases, with 12 bases between them. This CDR3 reads CATRGEGGQPQHF. CDR3 coding DNA: TGTGCCACCAGAGGAGAGGGAGGTCAGCCCCAGCATTTT.

The chain links TRBV3-1 to TRBJ2-4; weak D call: TRBD2 (5 bases). CDR1 is LGHDT, CDR2 YNNKEL, per germline (reference sequence). V was shortened by 4 bases and J by 0 bases, with 13 bases between the two germline ends. CDR3 length: 16 residues. CDR3 in DNA: TGTGCCAGCAGCCCTCCAAGCGGCCTAGCCAAAAACATTCAGTACTTC. This encodes CASSPPSGLAKNIQYF.

A few counts support this clonotype. The chain combines TRBV20-1 with TRBJ2-1; the D gene could be TRBD1 or TRBD2 (6 bases each). Germline CDR1 DFQATT, CDR2 SNEGSKA (reference sequence). Trimming removed 6 bases at V and 4 bases at J, with 16 bases between. The CDR3 extends over 14 amino acids. In DNA form, the CDR3 reads TGCAGTGCCCCAAGGGGGGCACCTTACAATGAGCAGTTCTTC. Amino acids: CSAPRGAPYNEQFF.

On this clonotype itself: The junction differs from germline at one of its ends, possibly a read error. The V and J genes are TRBV29-1 and TRBJ1-2; TRBD1 might be the D (5 bases). The CDR3 length is 13 residues. Looked up from germline, CDR1 is SQVTM and CDR2 is ANQGSEA. The chain's CDR3 is CGVARDGGSGYTF. DNA for the CDR3: TGCGGCGTTGCCCGGGACGGCGGGTCTGGCTACACCTTC.

CDR3 sequence reads: CASLSFYEQYF. The DNA for the CDR3 is TGTGCCTCCTTGTCTTTTTACGAGCAGTACTTC. V and J are TRBV30 and TRBJ2-7; D remains ambiguous. Trimming took 7 bases from V and 4 from J, leaving 11 bases between them. The length of the CDR3 is 11 residues. Germline V gene data show CDR1 as GTSNPN and CDR2 as SVGIG (reference sequence).

This chain links TRBV7-9 with TRBJ1-2; D might be TRBD1 (6 bases). The V end lost 1 base, the J end lost 1 base, and 7 bases lay between the germline ends. Germline values: CDR1 SEHNR, CDR2 FQNEAQ (reference sequence). The CDR3 has 14 amino acids. This CDR3 reads CASSLVGGNYGYTF. CDR3 in DNA: TGTGCCAGCAGCTTAGTAGGGGGTAACTATGGCTACACCTTC.

This clonotype was seen more than once but under ten times. This chain connects TRBV6-2 or TRBV6-3 to TRBJ2-1, with 12 bases fitting TRBD2. Trimming at V came to 8 bases and at J to 3 bases, leaving 2 bases not matched to a gene. The CDR3 covers 14 residues. CDR1 MNHEY and CDR2 SVGEGT come from the germline V gene. The CDR3, as DNA: TGTGCCAGCCGGACTAGCGGGAACTACAATGAGCAGTTCTTC. As protein: CASRTSGNYNEQFF.

The table lists this clonotype with many counts. An end of the junction does not agree with germline; a read error may underlie this. The J gene is TRBJ1-1, the V gene TRBV5-1, with no clear D. Germline-derived CDR1 and CDR2 are SGHRS and YFSETQ. The CDR3 has 12 amino acids. As DNA, the CDR3 is TGTGCCAGCAGCTTAGCCGGCGGTGAAGCTTTCTTT. This encodes CASSLAGGEAFF.

The chain carries TRBV21-1 and TRBJ2-1. TRBV21-1 is noted as a pseudogene. The CDR3 totals 13 residues. The CDR3 reads CASSKIIANEQFF. For the CDR3, the DNA is TGTGCCAGCAGCAAGATAATTGCCAATGAGCAGTTCTTC.

The chain carries TRBV7-9 and TRBJ1-2; no clear D. The V gene lost 1 base and the J gene lost 7 bases, with 7 bases spanning the gap. Germline V lookup: CDR1 SEHNR, CDR2 FQNEAQ (reference sequence). The CDR3 is 12 residues long. CDR3 in amino acids: CASSLGNTGYTF. The CDR3 region has the DNA TGTGCCAGCAGCTTAGGGAATACTGGCTACACCTTC. Together with reference TRBV7-9 and TRBJ1-2, the CDR3 gives the full variable domain: DTGVSQNPRHKITKRGQNVTFRCDPISEHNRLYWYRQTLGQGPEFLTYFQNEAQLEKSRLLSDRFSAERPKGSFSTLEIQRTEQGDSAMYLCASSLGNTGYTFGSGTRLTVV.

In its sample, this clonotype was seen once. The chain uses TRBV29-1 and TRBJ1-1, with no clear D. Germline V CDR1 and CDR2: SQVTM, ANQGSEA. This CDR3 is 14 amino acids long. The V end lost 5 bases, the J end lost 0 bases, and 13 bases lay between the germline ends. The CDR3 sequence is CSVLPGRLNTEAFF. CDR3 DNA sequence: TGCAGCGTTCTTCCCGGACGGTTGAACACTGAAGCTTTCTTT.

Only a few counts were recorded for this clonotype. V usage is TRBV7-2 and J usage is TRBJ2-3; a possible D gene is TRBD2 (5 bases). The CDR3 runs 15 residues. V lost 0 bases to trimming and J lost 2 bases, with 9 bases between them. Germline V gene sequence: CDR1 SGHTA, CDR2 FQGNSA. CDR3 sequence: CASSLARLATDTQYF. Written as DNA, the CDR3 is TGTGCCAGCAGCTTAGCGCGTCTAGCCACAGATACGCAGTATTTT.

In this sample, this clonotype turned up many times. J is TRBJ2-7 and V is TRBV25-1; the match to TRBD1 covers 9 bases. The germline CDR1 and CDR2 sequences are MGHDK and SYGVNS. Trimming removed 4 bases from V and 4 bases from J; junction bases left unmatched: 5. The CDR3 has 14 residues. CDR3 DNA: TGTGCCAGCAGTGGGACAGGGGCTGATTACGAGCAGTACTTC. Translating it yields CASSGTGADYEQYF.

In this sample, this clonotype turned up many times. The CDR3 nucleotides are TGCAGCGTTGGGGTAGGGCAGCTAGCCAAAAACATTCAGTACTTC. This translates into CSVGVGQLAKNIQYF. This rearrangement joins TRBV29-1 to TRBJ2-4; no definite D call. V shed 4 bases and J shed 0 bases, with 13 bases lying between them. The CDR3 length is 15 residues. Germline lookup yields CDR1 SQVTM and CDR2 ANQGSEA.

This clonotype showed up many times. Compared with germline, one end of the junction differs, possibly owing to a read error. This chain connects TRBV5-1 to TRBJ2-3; maybe TRBD2 (6 bases). This CDR3 has 14 amino acids. Germline V gene lookup returns CDR1 SGHRS and CDR2 YFSETQ. CDR3 bases: TGTGCCAGCAGTCCGGGGGACAGCACAGATACGCAGTATTTT. Its translation: CASSPGDSTDTQYF. Full variable domain (remainder filled in from reference TRBV5-1 and TRBJ2-3): KAGVTQTPRYLIKTRGQQVTLSCSPISGHRSVSWYQQTPGQGLQFLFEYFSETQRNKGNFPGRFSGRQFSNSRSEMNVSTLELGDSALYLCASSPGDSTDTQYFGPGTRLTVL.

This clonotype showed up just a few times. J is TRBJ2-1 and V is TRBV20-1, with D tentatively TRBD2 (6 bases). CDR1 DFQATT and CDR2 SNEGSKA come from the germline V gene (reference sequence). CDR3 length equals 13 residues. V dropped 6 bases and J dropped 9 bases, with 18 bases sitting between them. CDR3 residues: CSAPGRHSGEQFF. Here the CDR3 DNA reads TGCAGTGCCCCGGGAAGGCATAGCGGTGAGCAGTTCTTC.

The chain is built from TRBV6-1 and TRBJ2-7; tentative D call: TRBD2 (5 bases). CDR3 length: 15 residues. The germline CDR1 and CDR2 sequences are MNHNS and SASEGT. Trimming removed 0 bases from V and 0 bases from J, with 9 bases in between. In DNA form, the CDR3 reads TGTGCCAGCAGTGAAGCAGAAGCGGCCTCCTACGAGCAGTACTTC. Residues: CASSEAEAASYEQYF.

The chain carries TRBV7-6 and TRBJ2-5; D call uncertain. Trimming shortened V by 1 base and J by 4 bases, and 10 bases separated the two germline ends. The CDR3 runs 14 residues. CDR1 is SGHVS, CDR2 FNYEAQ, per germline. The CDR3 DNA follows: TGTGCCAGCAGCTTAGGCCCGGGTCGAGAGACCCAGTACTTC. Encoded protein: CASSLGPGRETQYF.

Concerning this clonotype: A read error may produce the germline difference seen at one junction end. The CDR3 protein is CTSSLISAEQFF. As DNA, the CDR3 is TGTACCAGCAGCTTAATAAGCGCCGAGCAGTTCTTC. V and J are TRBV11-2 and TRBJ2-1; D is ambiguous. CDR3 length equals 12 residues. The germline V gene encodes CDR1 SGHAT and CDR2 FQNNGV. Variable domain in full (rest from reference TRBV11-2 and TRBJ2-1): EAGVAQSPRYKIIEKRQSVAFWCNPISGHATLYWYQQILGQGPKLLIQFQNNGVVDDSQLPKDRFSAERLKGVDSTLKIQPAKLEDSAVYLCTSSLISAEQFFGPGTRLTVL.

This clonotype was detected a few times. The J gene is TRBJ1-1, the V gene TRBV29-1; no definite D call. This CDR3 has 17 amino acids. Between the trimmed V and J ends, which lost 4 bases and 0 bases, there was a span of 21 bases. Germline-derived CDR1 and CDR2 are SQVTM and ANQGSEA. The CDR3 nucleotides are TGCAGCGTTGCAGGAGCGGCGGAGGCCTCAATGAACACTGAAGCTTTCTTT. It translates to CSVAGAAEASMNTEAFF.

This clonotype appeared a single time. The chain couples TRBV18 to TRBJ1-1; the match to TRBD1 covers 9 bases. The germline V gene has CDR1 KGHSH and CDR2 LQKENI. Trimming took 3 bases from V and 6 from J; bases not matched to a gene: 8. The CDR3 sequence is 15 residues long. This chain's CDR3 is CASSPGQGVGAEAFF. The CDR3 nucleotides read TGTGCCAGCTCACCGGGACAGGGTGTCGGCGCTGAAGCTTTCTTT.